This T cell receptor (beta chain) appears in the sequencing data of a study of identifying expanded T cells in peripheral blood. During the collection period, no donor immune events like infections were recorded. Study-level results: Technical replicates showed around 1.2 changed clones; roughly two weeks roughly 16; four weeks 19.

This CDR3 is built from 14 residues. V lost 4 bases and J lost 0, with 10 bases in between. Germline CDR1 SGHNT, CDR2 YYREEE (reference sequence). Profiled with immunoSEQ multiplex PCR; TCRdb holds only in-frame clones, not every one. The table records 70,000 to 100,000 clones, 75% to 90% of them present only once. Comments on this clone: The antigen remains unidentified.

The sample taken for sequencing was blood. The receptor was isolated from a person aged 18 to 70 in good health. V and J are TRBV5-4 and TRBJ1-2; unclear D gene. CDR3 residues: CASSGPFSNYGYTF. Here the CDR3 DNA reads TGTGCCAGCAGCGGGCCCTTTTCTAACTATGGCTACACCTTC.